The clone carrying this T cell receptor (beta chain) was seen only once. Its target is not known. TCRdb's table, derived via immunoSEQ multiplex PCR, lists solely in-frame clones and lacks some. In the table there are 100,000 to 150,000 clones, roughly nine tenths of which are singletons. CDR3 length equals 15 residues. The ends lost 3 bases at V and 5 bases at J; junction bases unmatched: 8. Germline V lookup: CDR1 LNHDA, CDR2 SQIVND (reference sequence). This sample stems from a study of T cell responses to AZD1222 COVID-19 vaccine. General observations from the study: The study found Spike-specific TCR breadth and depth rose after two AZD1222 doses.

The sequence was obtained from an adult in good health. V gene TRBV19 combines with J gene TRBJ2-5; 8 bases agree with TRBD2. The material was peripheral blood, obtained on day 0 of AZD1222 vaccination. Here the CDR3 reads CASSMSGTSRETQYF. The CDR3 DNA follows: TGTGCCAGTAGTATGTCGGGGACTAGTCGGGAGACCCAGTACTTC. Drawing the rest from reference TRBV19 and TRBJ2-5, the complete variable domain is DGGITQSPKYLFRKEGQNVTLSCEQNLNHDAMYWYRQDPGQGLRLIYYSQIVNDFQKGDIAEGYSVSREKKESFPLTVTSAQKNPTAFYLCASSMSGTSRETQYFGPGTRLLVL.